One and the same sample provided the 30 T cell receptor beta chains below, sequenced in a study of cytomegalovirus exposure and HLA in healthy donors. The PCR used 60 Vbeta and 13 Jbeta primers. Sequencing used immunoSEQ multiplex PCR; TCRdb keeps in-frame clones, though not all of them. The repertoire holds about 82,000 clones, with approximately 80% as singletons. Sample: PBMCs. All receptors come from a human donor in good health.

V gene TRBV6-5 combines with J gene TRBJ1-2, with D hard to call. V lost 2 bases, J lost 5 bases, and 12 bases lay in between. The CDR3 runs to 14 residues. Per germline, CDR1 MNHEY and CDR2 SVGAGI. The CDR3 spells CASSYEEAGYGYTF. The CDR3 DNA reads TGTGCCAGCAGTTACGAGGAGGCAGGTTATGGCTACACCTTC.

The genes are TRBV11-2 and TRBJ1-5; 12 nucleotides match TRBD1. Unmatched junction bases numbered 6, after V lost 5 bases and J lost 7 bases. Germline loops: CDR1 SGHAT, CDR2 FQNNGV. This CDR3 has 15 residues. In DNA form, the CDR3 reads TGTGCCAGCAGCGGGGACAGGGGGCTCGGGCAGCCCCAGCATTTT. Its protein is CASSGDRGLGQPQHF.

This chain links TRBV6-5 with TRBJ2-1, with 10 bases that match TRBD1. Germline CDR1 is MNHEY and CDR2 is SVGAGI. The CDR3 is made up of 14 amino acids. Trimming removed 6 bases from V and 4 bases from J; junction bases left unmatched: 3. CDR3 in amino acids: CASSRDRGYNEQFF. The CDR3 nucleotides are TGTGCCAGCAGCCGGGACAGGGGATACAATGAGCAGTTCTTC.

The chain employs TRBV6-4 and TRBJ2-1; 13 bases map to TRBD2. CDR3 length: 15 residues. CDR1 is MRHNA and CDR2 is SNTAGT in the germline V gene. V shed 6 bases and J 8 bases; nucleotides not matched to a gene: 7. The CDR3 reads CASSDTSGGADEQFF. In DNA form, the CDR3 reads TGTGCCAGCAGCGATACTAGCGGGGGGGCCGATGAGCAGTTCTTC.

This CDR3 reads CASSLSAQGAFPYEQYF. The CDR3, as DNA: TGTGCCAGCAGTTTATCGGCACAGGGGGCTTTCCCCTACGAGCAGTACTTC. The chain combines TRBV27 with TRBJ2-7; 9 bases are shared with TRBD1. The trim removed 0 bases at V and 2 bases at J, leaving 8 bases unmatched. The germline CDR1 and CDR2 sequences are MNHEY and SMNVEV (reference sequence). The CDR3 length is 17 residues.

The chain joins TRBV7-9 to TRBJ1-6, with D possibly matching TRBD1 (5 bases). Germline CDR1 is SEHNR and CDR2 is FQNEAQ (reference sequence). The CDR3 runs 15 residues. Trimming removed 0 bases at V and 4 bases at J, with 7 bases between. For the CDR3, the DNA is TGTGCCAGCAGCTTAGCCGACAGTTATAATTCACCCCTCCACTTT. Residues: CASSLADSYNSPLHF. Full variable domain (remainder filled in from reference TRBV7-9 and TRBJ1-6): DTGVSQNPRHKITKRGQNVTFRCDPISEHNRLYWYRQTLGQGPEFLTYFQNEAQLEKSRLLSDRFSAERPKGSFSTLEIQRTEQGDSAMYLCASSLADSYNSPLHFGNGTRLTVT.

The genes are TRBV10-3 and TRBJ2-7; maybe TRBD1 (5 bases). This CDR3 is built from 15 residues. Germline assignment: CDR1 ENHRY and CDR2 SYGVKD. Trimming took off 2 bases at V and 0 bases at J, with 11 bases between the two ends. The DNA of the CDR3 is TGTGCCATCAGTGAGGAGGCCGACAGCTCCTACGAGCAGTACTTC. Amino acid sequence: CAISEEADSSYEQYF.

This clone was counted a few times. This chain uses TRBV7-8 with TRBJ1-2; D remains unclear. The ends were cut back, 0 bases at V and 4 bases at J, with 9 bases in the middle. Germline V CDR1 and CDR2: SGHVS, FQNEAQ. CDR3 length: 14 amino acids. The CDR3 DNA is TGTGCCAGCAGCTTAGCGGCAGGATCCTATGGCTACACCTTC. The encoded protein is CASSLAAGSYGYTF. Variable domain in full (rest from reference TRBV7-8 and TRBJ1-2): GAGVSQSPRYKVAKRGQDVALRCDPISGHVSLFWYQQALGQGPEFLTYFQNEAQLDKSGLPSDRFFAERPEGSVSTLKIQRTQQEDSAVYLCASSLAAGSYGYTFGSGTRLTVV.

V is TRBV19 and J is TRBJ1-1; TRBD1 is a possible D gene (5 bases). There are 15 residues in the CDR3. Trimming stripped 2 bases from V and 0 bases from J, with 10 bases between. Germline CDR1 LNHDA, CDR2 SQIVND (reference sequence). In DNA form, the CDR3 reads TGTGCCAGTAGTATATTTGGACATATGAACACTGAAGCTTTCTTT. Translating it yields CASSIFGHMNTEAFF.

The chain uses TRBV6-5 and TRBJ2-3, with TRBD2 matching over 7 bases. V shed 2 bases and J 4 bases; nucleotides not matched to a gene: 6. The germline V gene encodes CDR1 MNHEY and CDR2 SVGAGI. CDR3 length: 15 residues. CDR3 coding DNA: TGTGCCAGCAGTTACAGCGGGGCCAATTCAGATACGCAGTATTTT. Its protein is CASSYSGANSDTQYF.

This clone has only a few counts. In nucleotides, the CDR3 is TGTGCCAGCAGCTTGGGGGGCCAGCGGGGGCAAGAGACCCAGTACTTC. Translation: CASSLGGQRGQETQYF. V gene TRBV13 combines with J gene TRBJ2-5, with 8 positions matching TRBD2. The CDR3 contains 16 residues. V gave up 3 bases and J gave up 2 bases; unmatched junction bases: 8. Per germline, CDR1 PRHDT and CDR2 FYEKMQ (reference sequence).

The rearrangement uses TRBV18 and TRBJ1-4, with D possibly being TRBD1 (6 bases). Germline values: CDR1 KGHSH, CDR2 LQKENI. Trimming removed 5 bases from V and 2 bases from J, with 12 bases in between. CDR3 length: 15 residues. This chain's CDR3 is CASSTDSSTNEKLFF. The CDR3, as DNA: TGTGCCAGCTCAACGGACAGCTCGACTAATGAAAAACTGTTTTTT.

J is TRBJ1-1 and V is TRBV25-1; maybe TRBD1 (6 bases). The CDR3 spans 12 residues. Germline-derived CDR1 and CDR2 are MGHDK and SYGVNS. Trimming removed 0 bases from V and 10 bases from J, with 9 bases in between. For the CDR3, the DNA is TGTGCCAGCAGTGAATATTTGGGGGCAGCTTTCTTT. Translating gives CASSEYLGAAFF.

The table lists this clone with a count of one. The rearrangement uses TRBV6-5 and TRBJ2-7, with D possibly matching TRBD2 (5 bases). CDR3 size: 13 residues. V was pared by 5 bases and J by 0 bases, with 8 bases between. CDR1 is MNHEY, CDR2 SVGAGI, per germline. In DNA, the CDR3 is TGTGCCAGCAGTGAAGAGGGCTCCTACGAGCAGTACTTC. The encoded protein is CASSEEGSYEQYF.

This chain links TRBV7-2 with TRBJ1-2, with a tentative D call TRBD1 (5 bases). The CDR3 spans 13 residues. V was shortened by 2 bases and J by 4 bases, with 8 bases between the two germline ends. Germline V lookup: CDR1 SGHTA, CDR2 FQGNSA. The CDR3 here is CASSLRGGYGYTF. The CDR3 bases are TGTGCCAGCAGCTTAAGGGGCGGCTATGGCTACACCTTC.

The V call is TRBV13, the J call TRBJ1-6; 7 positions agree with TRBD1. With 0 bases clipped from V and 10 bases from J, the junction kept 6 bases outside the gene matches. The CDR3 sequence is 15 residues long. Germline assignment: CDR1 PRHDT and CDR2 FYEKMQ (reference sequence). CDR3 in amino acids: CASSLGDRESSPLHF. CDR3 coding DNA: TGTGCCAGCAGCTTAGGAGACAGGGAGTCGTCACCCCTCCACTTT.

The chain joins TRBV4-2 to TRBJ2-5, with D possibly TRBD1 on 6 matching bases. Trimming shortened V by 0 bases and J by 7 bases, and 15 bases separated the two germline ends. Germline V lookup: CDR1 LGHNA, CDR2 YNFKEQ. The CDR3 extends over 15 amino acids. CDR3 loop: CASSQDQDSIGTQYF. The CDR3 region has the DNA TGTGCCAGCAGCCAAGATCAGGACAGTATAGGGACCCAGTACTTC.

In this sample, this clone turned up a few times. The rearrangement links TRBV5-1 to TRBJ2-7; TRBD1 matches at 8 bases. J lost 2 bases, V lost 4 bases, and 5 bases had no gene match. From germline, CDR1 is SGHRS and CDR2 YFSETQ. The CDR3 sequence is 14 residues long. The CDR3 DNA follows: TGCGCCAGCAGCACCACGACAGGGGCCTACGAGCAGTACTTC. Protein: CASSTTTGAYEQYF.

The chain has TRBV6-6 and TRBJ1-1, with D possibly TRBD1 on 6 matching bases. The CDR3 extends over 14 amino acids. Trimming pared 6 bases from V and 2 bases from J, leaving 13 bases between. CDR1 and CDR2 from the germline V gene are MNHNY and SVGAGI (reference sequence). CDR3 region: CASSAGTYNTEAFF. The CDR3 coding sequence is TGTGCCAGCAGCGCCGGGACATACAACACTGAAGCTTTCTTT.

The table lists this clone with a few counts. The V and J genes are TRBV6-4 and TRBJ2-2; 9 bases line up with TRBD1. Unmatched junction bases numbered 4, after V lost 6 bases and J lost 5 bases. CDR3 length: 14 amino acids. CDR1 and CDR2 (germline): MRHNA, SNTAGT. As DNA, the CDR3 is TGTGCCAGCAGACAGGGGGCTGAAACCGGGGAGCTGTTTTTT. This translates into CASRQGAETGELFF.

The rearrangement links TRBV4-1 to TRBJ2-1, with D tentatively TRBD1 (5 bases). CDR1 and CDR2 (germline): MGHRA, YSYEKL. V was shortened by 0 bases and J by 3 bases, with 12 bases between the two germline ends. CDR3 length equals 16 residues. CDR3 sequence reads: CASSQDPQGFYNEQFF. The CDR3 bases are TGCGCCAGCAGCCAAGATCCCCAGGGATTCTACAATGAGCAGTTCTTC.

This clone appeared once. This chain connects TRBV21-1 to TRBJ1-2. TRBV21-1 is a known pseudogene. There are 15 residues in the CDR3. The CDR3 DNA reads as TGTGCCAGCAGCAAAGTTAGGGAGGGGGGCTATGGCTACACCTTC. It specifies CASSKVREGGYGYTF.

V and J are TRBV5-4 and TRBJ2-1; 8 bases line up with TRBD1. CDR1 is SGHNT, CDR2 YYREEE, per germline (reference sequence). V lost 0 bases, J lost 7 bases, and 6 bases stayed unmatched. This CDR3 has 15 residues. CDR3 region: CASSLARGPENEQFF. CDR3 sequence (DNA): TGTGCCAGCAGCTTGGCCAGGGGGCCGGAGAATGAGCAGTTCTTC.

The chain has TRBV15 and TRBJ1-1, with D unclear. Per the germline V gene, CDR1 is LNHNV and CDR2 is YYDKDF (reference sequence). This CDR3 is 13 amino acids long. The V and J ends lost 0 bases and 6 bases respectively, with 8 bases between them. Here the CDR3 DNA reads TGTGCCACCAGCAGAGATGTCCCGGCTGAAGCTTTCTTT. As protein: CATSRDVPAEAFF.

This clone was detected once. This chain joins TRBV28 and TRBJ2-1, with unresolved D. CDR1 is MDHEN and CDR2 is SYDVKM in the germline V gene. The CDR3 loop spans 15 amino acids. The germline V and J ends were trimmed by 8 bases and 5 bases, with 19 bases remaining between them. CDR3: CASRRLGSGDNEQFF. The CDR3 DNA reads TGTGCCAGCCGACGCCTCGGATCGGGTGACAATGAGCAGTTCTTC.

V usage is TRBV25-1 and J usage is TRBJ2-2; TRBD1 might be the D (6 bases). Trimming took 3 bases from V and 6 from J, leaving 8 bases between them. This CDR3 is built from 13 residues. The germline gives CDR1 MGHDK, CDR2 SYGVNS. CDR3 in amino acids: CASSEAGAGELFF. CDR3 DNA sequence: TGTGCCAGCAGTGAGGCAGGGGCCGGGGAGCTGTTTTTT.

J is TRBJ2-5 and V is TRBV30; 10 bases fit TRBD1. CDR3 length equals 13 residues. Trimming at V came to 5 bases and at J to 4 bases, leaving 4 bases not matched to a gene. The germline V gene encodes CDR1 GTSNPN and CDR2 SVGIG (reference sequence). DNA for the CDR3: TGTGCCTGGCAGACAGGGGGCGCAGAGACCCAGTACTTC. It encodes CAWQTGGAETQYF.

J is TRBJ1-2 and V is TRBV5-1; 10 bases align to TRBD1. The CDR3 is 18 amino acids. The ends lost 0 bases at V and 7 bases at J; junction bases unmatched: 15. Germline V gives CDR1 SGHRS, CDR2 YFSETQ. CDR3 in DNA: TGCGCCAGCAGCTTGGGGGGTCGGACAGGGGGACCCCTGAGTGGCTACACCTTC. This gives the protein CASSLGGRTGGPLSGYTF.

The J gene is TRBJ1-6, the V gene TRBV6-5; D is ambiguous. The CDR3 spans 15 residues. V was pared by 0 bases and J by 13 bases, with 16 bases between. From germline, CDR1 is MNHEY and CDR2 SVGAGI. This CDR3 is CASSYSMQIGSPLHF. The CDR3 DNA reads TGTGCCAGCAGTTACTCGATGCAGATTGGTTCTCCCCTCCACTTT.

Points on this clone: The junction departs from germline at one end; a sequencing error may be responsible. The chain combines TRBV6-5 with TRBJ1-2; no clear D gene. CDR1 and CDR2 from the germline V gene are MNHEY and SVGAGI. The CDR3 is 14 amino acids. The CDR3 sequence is CASSPSSANYGYPF. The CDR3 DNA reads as TGTGCCAGCAGTCCGTCCTCAGCGAACTATGGCTACCCCTTC.